This TCR beta chain was recorded in a study of naive and memory T cell subsets. An oligonucleotide containing a UMI was ligated to the 3' end of TCR cDNA. V shed 1 base, J shed 4 bases, and the junction held 14 bases outside the gene matches. The CDR3 length is 20 residues. From germline, CDR1 is MNHNS and CDR2 SASEGT. The SP2 primer and nested alpha and beta constant region primers amplified ligated cDNA in four rounds. Reverse transcription of blood and skin TCR RNA was primed at alpha and beta constant regions. Via MiXCR, TCRdb re-called the 5' RACE reads, giving one row per CDR3 protein. The repertoire consists of roughly 60,000 distinct CDR3 sequences, with under 8.5% occurring once and the leading ten covering 9.7%. The sample holds many counts of this clonotype.

This sequence was found in a male donor in good health. This chain connects TRBV6-1 to TRBJ2-1; 12 nucleotides line up with TRBD2. CDR3 coding DNA: TGTGCCAGCAGTGAAGAGCTAGCGGGGGGGCCCCCCACAAAGTACAATGAGCAGTTCTTC. Its protein product is CASSEELAGGPPTKYNEQFF.